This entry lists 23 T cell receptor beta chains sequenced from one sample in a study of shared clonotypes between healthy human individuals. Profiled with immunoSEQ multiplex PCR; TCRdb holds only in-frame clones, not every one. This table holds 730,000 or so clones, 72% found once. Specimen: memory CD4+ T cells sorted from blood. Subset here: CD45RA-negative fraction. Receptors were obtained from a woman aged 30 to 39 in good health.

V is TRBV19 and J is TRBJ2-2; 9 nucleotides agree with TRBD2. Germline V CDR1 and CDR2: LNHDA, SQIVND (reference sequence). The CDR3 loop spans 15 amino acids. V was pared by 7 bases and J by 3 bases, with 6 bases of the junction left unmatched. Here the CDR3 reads CASINSGRDTGELFF. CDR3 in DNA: TGTGCCAGTATTAATAGCGGGAGAGACACCGGGGAGCTGTTTTTT.

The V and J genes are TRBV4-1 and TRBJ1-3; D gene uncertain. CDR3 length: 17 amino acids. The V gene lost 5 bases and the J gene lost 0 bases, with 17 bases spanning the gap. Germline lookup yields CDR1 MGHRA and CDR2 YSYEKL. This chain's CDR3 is CASSLWGGRHSGNTIYF. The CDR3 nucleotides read TGCGCCAGCAGCTTATGGGGAGGACGGCACTCTGGAAACACCATATATTTT.

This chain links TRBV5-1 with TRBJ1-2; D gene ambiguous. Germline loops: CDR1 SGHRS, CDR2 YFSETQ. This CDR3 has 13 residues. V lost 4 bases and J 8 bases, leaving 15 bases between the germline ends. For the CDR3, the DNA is TGCGCCAGCAGCCTCTCCGGGCAGGAAGGCTACACCTTC. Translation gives CASSLSGQEGYTF.

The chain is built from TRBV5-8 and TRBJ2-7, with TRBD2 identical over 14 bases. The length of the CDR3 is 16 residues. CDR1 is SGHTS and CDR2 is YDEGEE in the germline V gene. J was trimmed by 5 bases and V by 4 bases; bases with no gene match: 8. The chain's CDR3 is CASSEYRTSGRNEQYF. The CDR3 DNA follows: TGTGCCAGCAGCGAATATCGGACTAGCGGGAGGAACGAGCAGTACTTC.

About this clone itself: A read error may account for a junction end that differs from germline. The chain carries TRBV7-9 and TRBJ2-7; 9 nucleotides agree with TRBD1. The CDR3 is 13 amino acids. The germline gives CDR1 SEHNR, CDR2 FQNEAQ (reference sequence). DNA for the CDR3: TGTGCCAGCAGCTCAACCCGAACAGGGGGCGATAGCTTC. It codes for CASSSTRTGGDSF.

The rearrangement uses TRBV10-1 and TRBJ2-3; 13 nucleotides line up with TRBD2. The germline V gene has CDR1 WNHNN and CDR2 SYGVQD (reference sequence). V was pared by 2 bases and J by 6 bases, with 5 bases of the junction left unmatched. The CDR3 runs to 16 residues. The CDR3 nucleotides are TGCGCCAGCAGTGAGGGACTAGCGGGAGCAGGTGATACGCAGTATTTT. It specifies CASSEGLAGAGDTQYF.

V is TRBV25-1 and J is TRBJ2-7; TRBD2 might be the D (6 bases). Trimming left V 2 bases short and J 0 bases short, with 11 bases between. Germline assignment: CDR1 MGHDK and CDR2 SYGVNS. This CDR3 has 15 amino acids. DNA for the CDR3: TGTGCCAGCAGTGAAGCGAGCGGGCGCTCCTACGAGCAGTACTTC. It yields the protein CASSEASGRSYEQYF.

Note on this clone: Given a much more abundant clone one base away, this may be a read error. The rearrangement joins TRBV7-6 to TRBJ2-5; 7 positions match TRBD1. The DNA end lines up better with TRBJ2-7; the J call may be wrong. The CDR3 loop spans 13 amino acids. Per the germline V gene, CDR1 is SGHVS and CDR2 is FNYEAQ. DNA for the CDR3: TGTGCCAGCAGCCTGGGACAGCCCTACGAGCAGTACTTC. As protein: CASSLGQPYEQYF.

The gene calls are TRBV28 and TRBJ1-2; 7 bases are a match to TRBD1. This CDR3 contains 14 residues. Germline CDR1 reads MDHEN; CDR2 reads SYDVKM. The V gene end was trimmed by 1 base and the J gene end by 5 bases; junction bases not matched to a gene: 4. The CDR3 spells CASSLLGQLYGYTF. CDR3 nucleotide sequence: TGTGCCAGCAGTTTATTGGGACAGTTATATGGCTACACCTTC.

The CDR3 here is CASSLDPTDYSNQPQHF. The DNA for the CDR3 is TGCGCCAGCAGCTTGGACCCAACCGACTATAGCAATCAGCCCCAGCATTTT. The J gene is TRBJ1-5, the V gene TRBV5-1; D is undetermined. Germline-derived CDR1 and CDR2 are SGHRS and YFSETQ. V dropped 0 bases and J dropped 0 bases, with 13 bases sitting between them. There are 17 residues in the CDR3.

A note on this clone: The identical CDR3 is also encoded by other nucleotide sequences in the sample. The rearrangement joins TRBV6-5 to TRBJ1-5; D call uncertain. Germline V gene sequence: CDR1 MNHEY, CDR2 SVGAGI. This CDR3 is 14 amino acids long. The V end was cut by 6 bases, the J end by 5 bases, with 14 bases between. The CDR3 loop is CASRPRTGHQPQHF. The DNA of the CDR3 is TGTGCCAGCAGACCCCGGACGGGTCATCAGCCCCAGCATTTT.

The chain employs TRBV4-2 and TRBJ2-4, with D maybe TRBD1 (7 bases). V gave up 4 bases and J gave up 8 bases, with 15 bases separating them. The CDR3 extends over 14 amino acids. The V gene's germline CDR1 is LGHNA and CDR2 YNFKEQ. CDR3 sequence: CASSPSDREDIQYF. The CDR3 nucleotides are TGTGCCAGCAGCCCCTCTGACAGGGAGGACATTCAGTACTTC.

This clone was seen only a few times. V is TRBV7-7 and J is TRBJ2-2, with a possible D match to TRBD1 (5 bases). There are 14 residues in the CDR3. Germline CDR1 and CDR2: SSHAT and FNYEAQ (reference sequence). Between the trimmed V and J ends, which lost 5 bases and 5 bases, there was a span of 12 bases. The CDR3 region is CASSRTQVTGELFF. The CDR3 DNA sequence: TGTGCCAGCAGCCGAACACAGGTGACCGGGGAGCTGTTTTTT.

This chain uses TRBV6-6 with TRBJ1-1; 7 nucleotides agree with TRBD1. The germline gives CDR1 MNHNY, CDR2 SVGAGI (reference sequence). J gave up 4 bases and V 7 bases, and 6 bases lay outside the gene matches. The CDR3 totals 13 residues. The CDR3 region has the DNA TGTGCCAGCACTCGACAGGGTGGCACTGAAGCTTTCTTT. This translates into CASTRQGGTEAFF.

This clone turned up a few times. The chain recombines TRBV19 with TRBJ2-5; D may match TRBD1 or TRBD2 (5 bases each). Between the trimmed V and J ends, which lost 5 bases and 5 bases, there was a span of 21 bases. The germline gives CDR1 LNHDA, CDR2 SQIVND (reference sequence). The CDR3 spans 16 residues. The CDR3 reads CASSRPGAPSYETQYF. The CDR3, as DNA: TGTGCCAGTAGTCGCCCCGGGGCGCCCAGTTACGAGACCCAGTACTTC.

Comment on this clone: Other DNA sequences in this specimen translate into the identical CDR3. As DNA, the CDR3 is TGTGCCAGTAGTAACCAGGGGAAATCCTCCTACGAGCAGTACTTC. Its protein is CASSNQGKSSYEQYF. The chain is built from TRBV19 and TRBJ2-7, with a weak D call TRBD1 (6 bases). CDR3 size: 15 residues. Per the germline V gene, CDR1 is LNHDA and CDR2 is SQIVND (reference sequence). V lost 4 bases and J 0 bases, leaving 13 bases between the germline ends.

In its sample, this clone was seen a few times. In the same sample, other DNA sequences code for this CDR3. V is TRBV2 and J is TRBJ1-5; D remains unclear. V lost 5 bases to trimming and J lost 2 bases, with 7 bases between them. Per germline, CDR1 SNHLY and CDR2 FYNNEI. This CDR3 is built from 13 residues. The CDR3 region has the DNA TGTGCCAGCAGTAAGGGAGGCAATCAGCCCCAGCATTTT. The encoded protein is CASSKGGNQPQHF.

The CDR3 sequence is CASSFLGAHGYGYTF. DNA of the CDR3: TGTGCCAGCAGCTTCTTGGGGGCGCACGGCTATGGCTACACCTTC. This rearrangement joins TRBV5-4 to TRBJ1-2, with TRBD1 as a possible D gene (6 bases). Trimming took 2 bases from V and 4 from J, leaving 15 bases between them. The CDR3 spans 15 residues. The germline CDR1 and CDR2 sequences are SGHNT and YYREEE (reference sequence). Based on the CDR3 plus reference TRBV5-4 and TRBJ1-2, the full variable domain is ETGVTQSPTHLIKTRGQQVTLRCSSQSGHNTVSWYQQALGQGPQFIFQYYREEENGRGNFPPRFSGLQFPNYSSELNVNALELDDSALYLCASSFLGAHGYGYTFGSGTRLTVV.

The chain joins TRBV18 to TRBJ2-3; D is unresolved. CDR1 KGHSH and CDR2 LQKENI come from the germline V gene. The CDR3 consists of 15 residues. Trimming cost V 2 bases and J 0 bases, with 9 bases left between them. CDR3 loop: CASSPVTASTDTQYF. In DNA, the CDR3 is TGTGCCAGCTCACCAGTCACTGCGAGCACAGATACGCAGTATTTT.

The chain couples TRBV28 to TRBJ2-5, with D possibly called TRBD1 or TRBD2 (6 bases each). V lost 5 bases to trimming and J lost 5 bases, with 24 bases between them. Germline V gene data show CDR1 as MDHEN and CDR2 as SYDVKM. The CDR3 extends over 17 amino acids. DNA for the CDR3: TGTGCCAGCAGTCTTCCGCCGAACAGGGATGGGAGGGAGACCCAGTACTTC. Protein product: CASSLPPNRDGRETQYF.

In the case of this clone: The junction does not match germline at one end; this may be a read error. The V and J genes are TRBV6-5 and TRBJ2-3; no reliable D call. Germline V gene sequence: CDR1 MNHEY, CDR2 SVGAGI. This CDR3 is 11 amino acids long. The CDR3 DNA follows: TGTGCCATCAGTGGTTCAGATACGCAGTATTTT. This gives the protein CAISGSDTQYF.

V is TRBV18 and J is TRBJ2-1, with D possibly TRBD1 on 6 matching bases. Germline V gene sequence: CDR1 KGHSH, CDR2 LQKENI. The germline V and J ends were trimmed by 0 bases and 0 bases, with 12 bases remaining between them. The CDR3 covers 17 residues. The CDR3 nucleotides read TGTGCCAGCTCACCACCGGTGGACAGTATCTCCTACAATGAGCAGTTCTTC. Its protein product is CASSPPVDSISYNEQFF.

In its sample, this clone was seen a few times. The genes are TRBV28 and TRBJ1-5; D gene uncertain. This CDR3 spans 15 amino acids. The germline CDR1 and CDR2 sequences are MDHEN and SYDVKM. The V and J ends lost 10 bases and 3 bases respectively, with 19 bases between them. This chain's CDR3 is CATQPGEIINQPQHF. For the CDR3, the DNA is TGTGCCACCCAGCCCGGGGAAATCATCAATCAGCCCCAGCATTTT.